The next 24 T cell receptor beta chains were all read from a single sample in a study of early T cells in non-severe SARS-CoV-2 infection. Each CDR3 protein is one row after TCRdb ran MiXCR on the 5' RACE reads. The table has approximately 71,000 distinct CDR3 sequences, about a tenth seen once. The sequenced sample consisted of whole blood. The origin of the receptors is an adult who was a healthcare worker with PCR-confirmed SARS-CoV-2 infection or an uninfected control (not recorded which).

By frequency in the sample, this clonotype is medium-sized. The gene calls are TRBV28 and TRBJ1-5; D is unresolved. Germline lookup yields CDR1 MDHEN and CDR2 SYDVKM. This CDR3 region has 13 residues. The V gene lost 5 bases and the J gene lost 7 bases, with 12 bases spanning the gap. The CDR3 region has the DNA TGTGCCAGCAGTCTCCTTAAGGGACAGCCCCAGCATTTT. Translating it yields CASSLLKGQPQHF.

This clonotype was counted a few times. The V gene is TRBV5-6, the J gene TRBJ2-2, with 8 bases identical to TRBD1. CDR3 length: 13 amino acids. The V and J ends lost 4 bases and 9 bases, in that order; junction bases with no gene match: 5. Germline CDR1 reads SGHDT; CDR2 reads YYEEEE. CDR3 in DNA: TGTGCCAGCAGCCCTGACAGGGGCAGGGAGCTGTTTTTT. Its protein is CASSPDRGRELFF.

Ten or more counts support this clonotype. The V gene is TRBV28, the J gene TRBJ1-6, with D perhaps TRBD1 (5 bases). The CDR3 is made up of 13 amino acids. CDR1 is MDHEN, CDR2 SYDVKM, per germline. The V and J ends lost 10 bases and 10 bases respectively, with 17 bases between them. The CDR3 here is CATIRGMGSPLHF. Written as DNA, the CDR3 is TGTGCCACTATTCGGGGGATGGGCTCACCCCTCCACTTT.

This clonotype was observed many times. CDR3 nucleotide sequence: TGCGCCAGCAGCTTGCAGTCCATCCGGACAGGGGCGTTCACCGGGGAGCTGTTTTTT. Its protein is CASSLQSIRTGAFTGELFF. The rearrangement joins TRBV5-1 to TRBJ2-2; 9 bases line up with TRBD1. V dropped 1 base and J dropped 4; count of bases not matched to a gene: 14. The germline CDR1 and CDR2 sequences are SGHRS and YFSETQ. The CDR3 sequence is 19 residues long.

There are a few counts of this clonotype. The V and J genes are TRBV7-6 and TRBJ2-3; tentative D call: TRBD2 (5 bases). V was pared by 6 bases and J by 0 bases, with 7 bases between. This CDR3 is built from 13 residues. In germline, CDR1 is SGHVS, CDR2 FNYEAQ. CDR3 residues: CASSRGSTDTQYF. In DNA form, the CDR3 reads TGTGCCAGCAGTCGGGGAAGCACAGATACGCAGTATTTT.

This clonotype has at least ten counts. The chain links TRBV5-1 to TRBJ1-1, with 8 bases identical to TRBD1. Trimming took 7 bases from V and 2 from J; bases not matched to a gene: 4. The CDR3 runs to 13 residues. Germline V gives CDR1 SGHRS, CDR2 YFSETQ. The CDR3 bases are TGCGCCAGCCATGGACAGGGAAACACTGAAGCTTTCTTT. It is translated as CASHGQGNTEAFF.

This clonotype showed up just a few times. This sequence joins TRBV7-9 and TRBJ2-1, with D hard to call. Germline loops: CDR1 SEHNR, CDR2 FQNEAQ (reference sequence). The CDR3 is 14 residues long. Trimming took 0 bases from V and 5 from J, leaving 8 bases between them. CDR3 DNA: TGTGCCAGCAGCTTAGCGCTGAGAAACAATGAGCAGTTCTTC. Protein product: CASSLALRNNEQFF. The variable domain in full, completed from reference TRBV7-9 and TRBJ2-1, reads DTGVSQNPRHKITKRGQNVTFRCDPISEHNRLYWYRQTLGQGPEFLTYFQNEAQLEKSRLLSDRFSAERPKGSFSTLEIQRTEQGDSAMYLCASSLALRNNEQFFGPGTRLTVL.

This chain links TRBV28 with TRBJ2-1; D is possibly TRBD2 (6 bases). The CDR3 loop spans 12 amino acids. Germline V gene sequence: CDR1 MDHEN, CDR2 SYDVKM. Trimming stripped 3 bases from V and 9 bases from J, with 9 bases between. CDR3 in amino acids: CASSFGGGEQFF. CDR3 nucleotides: TGTGCCAGCAGTTTCGGGGGAGGTGAGCAGTTCTTC.

This clonotype occurred a few times. The genes are TRBV7-2 and TRBJ2-5; TRBD2 agrees at 10 bases. In germline, CDR1 is SGHTA, CDR2 FQGNSA. This CDR3 has 16 residues. The ends lost 5 bases at V and 4 bases at J; junction bases unmatched: 10. DNA of the CDR3: TGTGCCAGCAGCCCCAGCGGGAGGGCCCGGAGAGAGACCCAGTACTTC. It is translated as CASSPSGRARRETQYF.

The chain combines TRBV7-9 with TRBJ2-7, with a possible D match to TRBD2 (5 bases). The CDR3 runs 15 residues. Germline lookup yields CDR1 SEHNR and CDR2 FQNEAQ (reference sequence). Trimming took off 4 bases at V and 5 bases at J, with 18 bases between the two ends. CDR3 nucleotide sequence: TGTGCCAGCAGCTCGTTTGAGGGTCCCTTGGACGAGCAGTACTTC. Amino acid sequence: CASSSFEGPLDEQYF. Supplemented by reference TRBV7-9 and TRBJ2-7, the full variable domain reads DTGVSQNPRHKITKRGQNVTFRCDPISEHNRLYWYRQTLGQGPEFLTYFQNEAQLEKSRLLSDRFSAERPKGSFSTLEIQRTEQGDSAMYLCASSSFEGPLDEQYFGPGTRLTVT.

The sample holds many counts of this clonotype. The chain couples TRBV14 to TRBJ2-7, with D unresolved. The V and J ends lost 0 bases and 3 bases respectively, with 6 bases between them. The CDR3 is 13 residues long. Looked up from germline, CDR1 is SGHDN and CDR2 is FVKESK. The CDR3 region has the DNA TGTGCCAGCAGCCAAGACCCTCGCTACGAGCAGTACTTC. It specifies CASSQDPRYEQYF.

This clonotype was observed a handful of times. The genes are TRBV2 and TRBJ2-7; tentative D call: TRBD1 (6 bases). Looked up from germline, CDR1 is SNHLY and CDR2 is FYNNEI. Trimming left V 6 bases short and J 2 bases short, with 20 bases between. There are 16 residues in the CDR3. The CDR3 region is CASRFEWGPNAYEQYF. The DNA for the CDR3 is TGTGCCAGCAGGTTTGAATGGGGGCCCAACGCCTACGAGCAGTACTTC.

At least ten counts were recorded for this clonotype. The V and J genes are TRBV7-9 and TRBJ2-7; 8 bases align to TRBD2. The CDR3 contains 14 residues. J gave up 6 bases and V 5 bases, and 9 bases lay outside the gene matches. The germline V gene encodes CDR1 SEHNR and CDR2 FQNEAQ (reference sequence). The CDR3 here is CASSKTSVDTEQYF. CDR3 nucleotide sequence: TGTGCCAGCAGCAAGACTAGCGTTGACACCGAGCAGTACTTC.

This clonotype is a singleton in its sample. The rearrangement links TRBV4-1 to TRBJ2-1; D gene uncertain. Trimming removed 3 bases from V and 9 bases from J, with 9 bases in between. Per the germline V gene, CDR1 is MGHRA and CDR2 is YSYEKL. This CDR3 comprises 12 residues. The CDR3 sequence: CASSQIGREQFF. The CDR3 nucleotides are TGCGCCAGCAGCCAGATCGGTCGTGAGCAGTTCTTC.

This clonotype was counted a few times. J is TRBJ2-1 and V is TRBV12-3 or TRBV12-4, with 8 bases fitting TRBD2. The CDR3 contains 15 residues. Trimming removed 6 bases from V and 4 bases from J; junction bases left unmatched: 8. The CDR3 DNA is TGTGCCAGCAGCCGCACTAGCGGCCCTTACAATGAGCAGTTCTTC. This gives the protein CASSRTSGPYNEQFF.

This clonotype appeared many times. The chain joins TRBV9 to TRBJ2-1, with 11 positions matching TRBD2. Losses at the gene ends were 3 bases for V and 7 bases for J; bases not matched to a gene: 6. CDR1 and CDR2 from the germline V gene are SGDLS and YYNGEE. This CDR3 has 15 residues. In DNA, the CDR3 is TGTGCCAGCAGCGCAAGACTAGCGGGATCTAATGAGCAGTTCTTC. Its translation is CASSARLAGSNEQFF.

The genes are TRBV12-3 or TRBV12-4 and TRBJ1-5; a weak D match, TRBD1 (5 bases). V lost 5 bases and J lost 0, with 11 bases in between. The CDR3 loop spans 15 amino acids. In nucleotides, the CDR3 is TGTGCCAGCAGTCCTGGGGCCCATAGCAATCAGCCCCAGCATTTT. Protein: CASSPGAHSNQPQHF.

This clonotype was counted at least ten times. V gene TRBV10-3 combines with J gene TRBJ2-7; 8 nucleotides agree with TRBD2. Germline V lookup: CDR1 ENHRY, CDR2 SYGVKD. This CDR3 spans 14 amino acids. V lost 5 bases and J lost 2; bases outside the gene matches: 5. The CDR3 DNA follows: TGTGCCATCAGTTTCGGGAGGGACCCCTACGAGCAGTACTTC. Its translation is CAISFGRDPYEQYF.

The rearrangement joins TRBV18 to TRBJ1-4; 7 bases are shared with TRBD1. Per the germline V gene, CDR1 is KGHSH and CDR2 is LQKENI. This CDR3 spans 14 amino acids. V shed 3 bases and J 7 bases; nucleotides not matched to a gene: 5. In DNA, the CDR3 is TGTGCCAGCTCACCGACAGGGTTTAGTGAAAAACTGTTTTTT. Translating gives CASSPTGFSEKLFF.

The gene calls are TRBV5-1 and TRBJ2-1, with 11 bases identical to TRBD2. In germline, CDR1 is SGHRS, CDR2 YFSETQ. The V gene end was trimmed by 1 base and the J gene end by 9 bases; junction bases not matched to a gene: 12. The CDR3 loop spans 17 amino acids. CDR3 sequence: CASSLRGLAGGLGEQFF. The CDR3 nucleotides are TGCGCCAGCAGCTTGAGAGGGCTAGCGGGAGGCCTAGGTGAGCAGTTCTTC.

The J gene is TRBJ2-3, the V gene TRBV9, with a possible D match to TRBD1 (6 bases). Germline lookup yields CDR1 SGDLS and CDR2 YYNGEE. V gave up 4 bases and J gave up 8 bases, with 11 bases separating them. The CDR3 has 12 residues. The CDR3 is CASSPGHPTQYF. CDR3 sequence (DNA): TGTGCCAGCAGCCCGGGACACCCTACGCAGTATTTT. Filled out from reference TRBV9 and TRBJ2-3, the complete variable domain reads DSGVTQTPKHLITATGQRVTLRCSPRSGDLSVYWYQQSLDQGLQFLIQYYNGEERAKGNILERFSAQQFPDLHSELNLSSLELGDSALYFCASSPGHPTQYFGPGTRLTVL.

This clonotype was counted only a few times. V and J are TRBV19 and TRBJ1-2, with D possibly being TRBD1 (6 bases). Trimming shortened V by 5 bases and J by 7 bases, and 11 bases separated the two germline ends. Germline loops: CDR1 LNHDA, CDR2 SQIVND (reference sequence). The CDR3 extends over 12 amino acids. CDR3 sequence reads: CASSAGAPGYTF. The CDR3 DNA reads TGTGCCAGTAGTGCAGGGGCGCCTGGCTACACCTTC.

A few counts support this clonotype. V gene TRBV6-6 combines with J gene TRBJ2-5; no clear D. The germline V gene has CDR1 MNHNY and CDR2 SVGAGI (reference sequence). Trimming took off 2 bases at V and 5 bases at J, with 9 bases between the two ends. This CDR3 is built from 13 residues. CDR3 loop: CASSYAALETQYF. The CDR3, as DNA: TGTGCCAGCAGTTACGCGGCACTGGAGACCCAGTACTTC.

In this sample, this clonotype turned up a few times. The V gene is TRBV2, the J gene TRBJ1-1; 7 positions agree with TRBD1. J lost 7 bases, V lost 6 bases, and 11 bases had no gene match. The germline gives CDR1 SNHLY, CDR2 FYNNEI. The CDR3 consists of 14 residues. CDR3 loop: CASSLLYRGGEAFF. The CDR3, as DNA: TGTGCCAGCAGCCTTCTATACAGGGGCGGTGAAGCTTTCTTT.